This TCR beta chain was identified during a study of T cells after yellow fever vaccination. Regarding the study as a whole: From the bulk population, abundant clonotypes could contaminate and appear within FACS-sorted repertoires. Most clones from primary vaccination resurfaced after the booster (roughly 96% CD4, around 90% CD8).

This clonotype was detected only a few times. Its specificity is unknown. A junction boundary mismatches the germline segment, possibly from a read error. The authors made TCR cDNA by 5'RACE template switching, adding a universal primer site and UMIs. Each CDR3 protein is one row after TCRdb ran MiXCR on the 5' RACE reads. The sample holds 300,000 to 350,000 distinct CDR3 sequences; approximately 12% are singletons and the top ten take approximately 3%. This CDR3 has 13 amino acids. Germline V gene data show CDR1 as LNHNV and CDR2 as YYDKDF (reference sequence). The chain recombines TRBV15 with TRBJ2-5; no firm D call. The sequence came from a man between 18 and 35 years old who received the YFV17D yellow fever vaccine. The sequenced sample was CD4+ T cells sorted from PBMCs, obtained 45 days after the yellow fever booster vaccination. CDR3 region: CATSRDSQGTQYF. The CDR3 coding sequence is TGTGCCACCAGCAGAGACAGCCAAGGGACCCAGTACTTC.